This T cell receptor beta chain was observed in a study of Ad26.COV2.S vaccination and SARS-CoV-2 variants. Germline V gives CDR1 SEHNR, CDR2 FQNEAQ (reference sequence). This CDR3 region has 15 residues. Deletions cut 1 base from V and 5 bases from J, with 15 bases between. Treatment reported: 19 received Ad26.COV2.S at low or high dose, single or two shots; a few received placebo; per-sample allocation not given. Samples analyzed were those drawn on day 63 after the first vaccine or placebo injection. The vaccine delivered Wuhan-strain SARS-CoV-2 spike through an Ad26 vector. Method: immunoSEQ multiplex PCR; TCRdb's copy keeps in-frame clones and lacks some. This repertoire shows about 400,000 clones, 83% found once; its top ten account for around 7.4%.

The clonotype comes from a person between 18 and 65 years old who received the Ad26.COV2.S COVID-19 vaccine or a placebo. The sequences come from peripheral blood, collected in a trial of Ad26.COV2.S vaccine versus placebo. V is TRBV7-9 and J is TRBJ2-7; D perhaps matches TRBD2 (6 bases). The CDR3 loop is CASSLVRGILDEQYF. DNA for the CDR3: TGTGCCAGCAGCTTAGTCCGGGGGATCCTGGACGAGCAGTACTTC.